This T cell receptor beta chain was documented in a study of blood T cell repertoires in COVID-19. On the study more broadly: The origin of the acute and convalescent COVID-19 samples was the United States, Italy and Spain.

Germline CDR1 and CDR2: SGDLS and YYNGEE. J was trimmed by 5 bases and V by 2 bases; bases with no gene match: 10. The CDR3 is 17 amino acids. Study processing details: Amplification of reference gene primers provided the estimated nucleated cell counts. Repertoires were generated with immunoSEQ multiplex PCR, while TCRdb's copy carries only in-frame clones and drops some. The V and J calls and clone size come from that table; D and trimming were worked out from the DNA. The table includes a few hundred thousand clones, 80% to 90% detected once. This clone was observed a few times. This receptor was identified in a man aged 25-45 years who had recovered from COVID-19. The gene calls are TRBV9 and TRBJ2-3; 11 nucleotides match TRBD2. Sequenced: PBMCs or T cells enriched from blood (not recorded which). The CDR3 DNA is TGTGCCAGCAGCGTCGGGCTAGCGGGGGGAATTAGAGATACGCAGTATTTT. Its protein is CASSVGLAGGIRDTQYF.